Below, one T cell receptor beta chain is given with its context. Its antigen remains unidentified. In germline, CDR1 is SGHRS, CDR2 YFSETQ. V lost 4 bases, J lost 6 bases, and 15 bases lay in between. The CDR3 runs to 14 residues. The sample is drawn from a study of CD8 T cells in ankylosing spondylitis. From the 5' RACE reads, TCRdb called clonotypes with MiXCR, one entry per CDR3 protein. The data contain 200,000 to 300,000 distinct CDR3 sequences, more than 20% of them singletons. General study findings and limits: Certain motif variants had earlier been reported in reactive arthritis synovial fluid and blood. Reportedly, disease-linked clones are significantly enriched in ankylosing spondylitis patients' matched synovial fluid.

The sequence was collected from a male donor with ankylosing spondylitis or in good health (not recorded which). The sequenced sample consisted of blood, either unsorted or a sorted T cell fraction (not recorded which). The chain employs TRBV5-1 and TRBJ2-3; no clear D gene. The CDR3 reads CASSLTSRFDTQYF. CDR3 in DNA: TGCGCCAGCAGCCTAACCAGCCGTTTTGATACGCAGTATTTT.